This TCR beta chain was captured by sequencing in a study of cytomegalovirus exposure and HLA in healthy donors. Study context: Researchers previously reported finding about 110 million unique TCR beta sequences from roughly 180 million T cells.

Concerning this clone itself: The antigen remains undetermined.

PCR used 60 Vbeta primers and 13 Jbeta primers. The repertoire was sequenced with immunoSEQ multiplex PCR; TCRdb's copy has only in-frame clones and lacks some. The sample has more than 150,000 clones, 82% seen once. Study-wide points: Later on, an analysis found that several of the most significant clusters appeared to be linked to common viral pathogens, which included parvovirus B19.

V dropped 3 bases and J dropped 6 bases, with 9 bases sitting between them. The CDR3 runs to 13 residues. Germline CDR1 and CDR2: PRHDT and FYEKMQ (reference sequence). The clonotype comes from a woman under 30 in good health and CMV-seronegative. Source material: PBMCs. This rearrangement joins TRBV13 to TRBJ2-1; D call uncertain. The CDR3 spells CASSFVPGNEQFF. CDR3 DNA: TGTGCCAGCAGCTTCGTCCCGGGCAATGAGCAGTTCTTC.